This T cell receptor (beta chain) was identified during a study of blood T cell repertoires in COVID-19. About the research overall: Acute-phase and convalescent COVID-19 samples originated in the United States, Italy and Spain. The analysed material was cDNA or gDNA that came from T cells, B-cell-depleted T cells, or PBMCs.

CDR3 size: 15 residues. Trimming pared 0 bases from V and 0 bases from J, leaving 9 bases between. In germline, CDR1 is SGHTA, CDR2 FQGTGA. Data came from immunoSEQ multiplex PCR; TCRdb stores just in-frame clones and leaves some out. Counted here are roughly 240,000 clones, just under 85% occurring once; the ten biggest clones make up over 1.5%. The chain couples TRBV7-3 to TRBJ2-7; D is perhaps TRBD2 (6 bases). Sequencing input: peripheral blood. The TCR originated in a woman older than 75 with acute or convalescent COVID-19. The CDR3 DNA reads TGTGCCAGCAGCTTAACTGGGCGGGGCTCCTACGAGCAGTACTTC. Translation gives CASSLTGRGSYEQYF.